A selection of T cell receptor beta chains follows, all from one sample in a study of Graves' ophthalmopathy and Graves' hyperthyroidism. TCRdb recomputed calls from the multiplex PCR reads with MiXCR, one row per CDR3 protein. The repertoire holds 650,000 to 900,000 distinct CDR3 sequences, with about 44% as singletons. The material sequenced was peripheral blood. These TCRs come from an adult man with Graves' ophthalmopathy. The conserved cysteine and the conserved F or W are not part of the CDR3 here.

j_gene: TRBJ2-6
v_gene: TRBV7-9
CDR3aa: ASSPQEGAGANVLT

j_gene: TRBJ1-6
v_gene: TRBV10-3
CDR3aa: ASSAQGSYNSPLH

j_gene: TRBJ2-7
v_gene: TRBV29-1
CDR3aa: SADRGIYEQY

j_gene: TRBJ2-5
v_gene: TRBV7-9
CDR3aa: ARVAGARWETQY

j_gene: TRBJ1-5
v_gene: TRBV11-2
CDR3aa: ASSQTGTGVQPQH

j_gene: TRBJ1-3
v_gene: TRBV9
CDR3aa: ASSHTGTPSGNTIY

j_gene: TRBJ2-7
v_gene: TRBV25-1
CDR3aa: ASSSGPVVVEQY

j_gene: TRBJ2-2
v_gene: TRBV29-1
CDR3aa: SVVWTSGINTGELF

j_gene: -
v_gene: TRBV2
CDR3aa: ASSRDRGNEQF

j_gene: TRBJ2-5
v_gene: TRBV7-3
CDR3aa: ASSFTGGGGETQY

j_gene: TRBJ2-7
v_gene: TRBV27
CDR3aa: ASRTSGGPEQY

j_gene: TRBJ2-3
v_gene: TRBV25-1
CDR3aa: ASRGDRGAADTQY

j_gene: TRBJ2-7
v_gene: TRBV7-2
CDR3aa: ASSHSPALPLEQY

j_gene: TRBJ1-5
v_gene: TRBV6-1
CDR3aa: ASSQVLWTSQDNQPQH

j_gene: TRBJ2-2
v_gene: TRBV20-1
CDR3aa: SASGTSGRYTGELF

j_gene: TRBJ2-7
v_gene: TRBV2
CDR3aa: ARKDRDHEQY

j_gene: TRBJ1-5
v_gene: TRBV19
CDR3aa: ASSLKGQSNQPQH

j_gene: TRBJ2-5
v_gene: TRBV25-1
CDR3aa: ASRRAGGPSETQY

j_gene: TRBJ1-5
v_gene: TRBV20-1
CDR3aa: SASPTGKGGTSNQPQH

j_gene: TRBJ1-1
v_gene: TRBV10-2
CDR3aa: ASITGLTEAF

j_gene: TRBJ1-6
v_gene: TRBV20-1
CDR3aa: SALDRVGGNSPLH

j_gene: TRBJ1-1
v_gene: TRBV19
CDR3aa: ASSPTTTGVSLVF

j_gene: TRBJ2-6
v_gene: TRBV5-1
CDR3aa: ASSLLRLAALSGANVLT

j_gene: TRBJ1-1
v_gene: TRBV6-6
CDR3aa: ASSYSHGTEAF

j_gene: TRBJ1-5
v_gene: TRBV24-1
CDR3aa: ATQQGLDQPQH

j_gene: TRBJ1-1
v_gene: TRBV10-3
CDR3aa: AISDPGQKTEAF

j_gene: TRBJ2-3
v_gene: TRBV19
CDR3aa: ASNPTSGRWRATDTQY

j_gene: TRBJ2-6
v_gene: TRBV10-1
CDR3aa: ASMPRGTVASGANVLT

j_gene: TRBJ2-5
v_gene: TRBV10-2
CDR3aa: ASSDRDRAGETQY

j_gene: TRBJ1-2
v_gene: TRBV25-1
CDR3aa: ASSAVGTGNYGYT

j_gene: TRBJ1-5
v_gene: TRBV4-3
CDR3aa: ASSQDRVTGSQH

j_gene: TRBJ1-5
v_gene: TRBV24-1
CDR3aa: ATSDSRGRSSNQPQH

j_gene: TRBJ2-5
v_gene: TRBV11-2
CDR3aa: ASSPPTVNEETQY

j_gene: TRBJ1-2
v_gene: TRBV9
CDR3aa: ASSVLAGGYT

j_gene: TRBJ1-4
v_gene: TRBV11-3
CDR3aa: ASSYRLQNEKLF

j_gene: TRBJ2-7
v_gene: TRBV10-3
CDR3aa: ATSDPGLAELGY

j_gene: TRBJ2-7
v_gene: TRBV7-9
CDR3aa: ASSLVTGAYEQY

j_gene: TRBJ2-7
v_gene: TRBV7-6
CDR3aa: ASSPGIEQY

j_gene: TRBJ1-1
v_gene: TRBV25-1
CDR3aa: ASSGARQRNTEAF

j_gene: TRBJ2-7
v_gene: TRBV7-2
CDR3aa: ASSSSGRARYEQY

j_gene: TRBJ2-7
v_gene: TRBV20-1
CDR3aa: SARLLHSTAEQY

j_gene: TRBJ1-2
v_gene: TRBV7-9
CDR3aa: ASIPVRQGVGYGYT

j_gene: TRBJ2-2
v_gene: TRBV5-1
CDR3aa: ASSTDRSPLPNTGELF

j_gene: TRBJ2-7
v_gene: TRBV29-1
CDR3aa: SLPYQSSYEQY

j_gene: TRBJ1-4
v_gene: TRBV2
CDR3aa: ASSVRGAANEKLF

j_gene: TRBJ1-3
v_gene: TRBV6-5
CDR3aa: ASTGTAGNTIY

j_gene: TRBJ2-7
v_gene: TRBV7-9
CDR3aa: ASSQDPFGTYEQY

j_gene: TRBJ2-3
v_gene: TRBV7-9
CDR3aa: ASLGTRYNQY

j_gene: TRBJ1-4
v_gene: TRBV16
CDR3aa: ASSLPGQQEKLF

j_gene: TRBJ1-1
v_gene: TRBV2
CDR3aa: ASRTTGNPEAF

j_gene: TRBJ2-3
v_gene: TRBV19
CDR3aa: ASALRDRGQDTQY

j_gene: TRBJ2-7
v_gene: TRBV7-9
CDR3aa: ASGRSGHNYEQY

j_gene: TRBJ2-7
v_gene: TRBV14
CDR3aa: ASRQGGGRGEQY

j_gene: TRBJ1-1
v_gene: TRBV29-1
CDR3aa: SRIGQNTEAL

j_gene: TRBJ1-5
v_gene: TRBV15
CDR3aa: ATSREQGGNQPQH

j_gene: TRBJ2-2
v_gene: TRBV25-1
CDR3aa: ASSYSTRGELF

j_gene: TRBJ1-6
v_gene: TRBV2
CDR3aa: ASSETRTVGSPLH

j_gene: TRBJ2-5
v_gene: TRBV11-2
CDR3aa: ASSLLIGQQETQY

j_gene: TRBJ1-1
v_gene: TRBV25-1
CDR3aa: ASSEPGRTNTEAF

j_gene: TRBJ1-1
v_gene: TRBV3-2
CDR3aa: ASSRQGEGTEAF